Listed below are T cell receptor beta chains from one sample, sequenced in a study of CD8 T cell repertoires and HIV-1 epitope variants. Their antigens are not known. The assay was immunoSEQ multiplex PCR, and TCRdb's table has in-frame clones only and misses some. The sample has about 4,500 clones, roughly two thirds seen once. Sequencing was performed on cultured CD8+ T cells derived from PBMCs. The source is a male donor with HIV. Each CDR3 is given with its conserved first and last residue. The D gene is left open where the match is weak.

v_call: TRBV28
d_call: TRBD2
cdr3_aa: CASSLSRGAMEQFF

v_call: TRBV6-1
d_call: TRBD1
cdr3_aa: CASSGGAGGALTDTQYF

v_call: TRBV29-1
d_call: TRBD1
cdr3_aa: CSVGTGASKGYTF

v_call: TRBV2
d_call: .
cdr3_aa: CASSEGIIGGISPLHF

v_call: TRBV5-1
d_call: TRBD1
cdr3_aa: CASRAVTTGTGETQYF

v_call: TRBV19
d_call: TRBD1
cdr3_aa: CASSIGGQGRYNEQFF

v_call: TRBV27
d_call: TRBD2
cdr3_aa: CATRHIRREWVLAGPISYEQYF

v_call: TRBV27
d_call: TRBD2
cdr3_aa: CASSPSGLAGSYEQYF

v_call: TRBV19
d_call: .
cdr3_aa: CASSPEFNQPQHF

v_call: TRBV5-4
d_call: TRBD1
cdr3_aa: CASSLERGLNTEAFF

v_call: TRBV13
d_call: TRBD2
cdr3_aa: CASSSGNLLTSGGATDTQYF

v_call: TRBV19
d_call: TRBD1
cdr3_aa: CASIGAGGAVYGNTIYF

v_call: TRBV5-1
d_call: .
cdr3_aa: CASSYSQGTEAFF

v_call: TRBV7-2
d_call: .
cdr3_aa: CASSSAGTAGELFF

v_call: TRBV28
d_call: .
cdr3_aa: CASSLSPDSDSPLHF

v_call: TRBV7-8
d_call: .
cdr3_aa: CASSLDPGMDEQFF

v_call: TRBV28
d_call: .
cdr3_aa: CASSLESARGTQYF

v_call: TRBV7-8
d_call: TRBD1
cdr3_aa: CASSISRTGVNTGELFF

v_call: TRBV2
d_call: .
cdr3_aa: CASSDRLNTGELFF

v_call: TRBV6-4
d_call: .
cdr3_aa: CASSSRLTTF

v_call: TRBV2
d_call: .
cdr3_aa: CASSGSGTFYEQYF

v_call: TRBV25-1
d_call: TRBD1
cdr3_aa: CASFSSGTDYGYTF

v_call: TRBV29-1
d_call: .
cdr3_aa: CSVDLGLAEQYF

v_call: TRBV16
d_call: TRBD1
cdr3_aa: CASSLGTASGYTF

v_call: TRBV7-2
d_call: .
cdr3_aa: CASSLVLGSYNEQFF

v_call: TRBV7-2
d_call: .
cdr3_aa: CASSFGPQKFF

v_call: TRBV19
d_call: TRBD2
cdr3_aa: CASSLVGGYEQYF

v_call: TRBV4-3
d_call: .
cdr3_aa: CASSQGTDTGELFF